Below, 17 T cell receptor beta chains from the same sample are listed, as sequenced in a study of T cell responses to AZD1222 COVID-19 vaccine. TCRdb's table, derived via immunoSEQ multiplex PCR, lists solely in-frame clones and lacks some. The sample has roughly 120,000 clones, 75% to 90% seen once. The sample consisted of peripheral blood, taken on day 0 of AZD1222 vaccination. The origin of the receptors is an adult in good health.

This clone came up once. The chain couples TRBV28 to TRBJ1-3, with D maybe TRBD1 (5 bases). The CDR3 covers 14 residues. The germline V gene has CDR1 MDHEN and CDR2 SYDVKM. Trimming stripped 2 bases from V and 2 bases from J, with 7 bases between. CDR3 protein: CASSLIRAGNTIYF. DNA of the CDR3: TGTGCCAGCAGTTTAATCAGGGCTGGAAACACCATATATTTT.

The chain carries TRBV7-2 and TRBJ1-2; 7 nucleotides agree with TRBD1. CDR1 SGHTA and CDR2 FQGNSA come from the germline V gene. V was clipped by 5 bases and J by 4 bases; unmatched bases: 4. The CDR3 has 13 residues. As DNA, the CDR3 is TGTGCCAGCAGCCTAGGGACAGTCTATGGCTACACCTTC. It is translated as CASSLGTVYGYTF.

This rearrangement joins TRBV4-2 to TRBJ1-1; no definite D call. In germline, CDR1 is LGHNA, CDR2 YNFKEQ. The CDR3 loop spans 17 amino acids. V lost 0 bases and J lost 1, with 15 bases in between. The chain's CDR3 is CASSQDSLRATNTEAFF. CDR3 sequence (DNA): TGTGCCAGCAGCCAAGACTCCCTTAGGGCTACGAACACTGAAGCTTTCTTT.

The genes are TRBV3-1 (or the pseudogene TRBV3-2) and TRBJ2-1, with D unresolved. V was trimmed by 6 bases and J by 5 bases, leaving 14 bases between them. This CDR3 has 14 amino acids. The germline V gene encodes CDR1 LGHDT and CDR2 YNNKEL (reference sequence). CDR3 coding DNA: TGTGCCAGCAGTCCTATGATTGGGGACAATGAGCAGTTCTTC. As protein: CASSPMIGDNEQFF.

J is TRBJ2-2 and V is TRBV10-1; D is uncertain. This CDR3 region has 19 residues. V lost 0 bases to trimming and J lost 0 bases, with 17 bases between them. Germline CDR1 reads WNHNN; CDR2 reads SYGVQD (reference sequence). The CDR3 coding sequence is TGCGCCAGCAGTGAGTCGACTCTAGGTAGAAAGACGAACACCGGGGAGCTGTTTTTT. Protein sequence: CASSESTLGRKTNTGELFF.

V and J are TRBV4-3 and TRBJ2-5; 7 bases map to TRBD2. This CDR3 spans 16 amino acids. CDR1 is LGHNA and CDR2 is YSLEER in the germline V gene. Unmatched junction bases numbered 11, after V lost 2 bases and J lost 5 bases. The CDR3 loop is CASSQRRGFPRETQYF. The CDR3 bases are TGCGCCAGCAGCCAAAGGCGGGGGTTTCCGCGGGAGACCCAGTACTTC.

The CDR3 DNA reads as TGTGCCAGCAGTTCGATGAATCAGCCCCAGCATTTT. Its translation is CASSSMNQPQHF. The chain employs TRBV7-9 and TRBJ1-5; D ambiguous. The V end was cut by 6 bases, the J end by 4 bases, with 7 bases between. In germline, CDR1 is SEHNR, CDR2 FQNEAQ (reference sequence). CDR3 length: 12 residues.

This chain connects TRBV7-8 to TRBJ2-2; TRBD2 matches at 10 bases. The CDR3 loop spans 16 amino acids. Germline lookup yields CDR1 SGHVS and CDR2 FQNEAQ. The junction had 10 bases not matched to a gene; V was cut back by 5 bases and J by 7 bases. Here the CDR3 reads CASSVLAGVFRGELFF. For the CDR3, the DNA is TGTGCCAGCAGCGTCCTAGCGGGAGTCTTCCGCGGGGAGCTGTTTTTT.

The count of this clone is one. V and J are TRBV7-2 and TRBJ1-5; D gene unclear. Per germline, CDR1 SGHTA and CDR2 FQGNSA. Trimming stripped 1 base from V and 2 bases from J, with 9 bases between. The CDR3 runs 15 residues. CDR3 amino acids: CASSLGELGNQPQHF. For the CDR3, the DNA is TGTGCCAGCAGCTTAGGAGAGTTGGGCAATCAGCCCCAGCATTTT.

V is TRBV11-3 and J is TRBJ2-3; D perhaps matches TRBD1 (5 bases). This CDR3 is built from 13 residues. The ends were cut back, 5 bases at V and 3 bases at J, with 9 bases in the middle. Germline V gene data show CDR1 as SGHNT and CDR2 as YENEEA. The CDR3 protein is CASSEGVTDTQYF. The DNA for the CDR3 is TGTGCCAGCAGCGAAGGGGTAACAGATACGCAGTATTTT.

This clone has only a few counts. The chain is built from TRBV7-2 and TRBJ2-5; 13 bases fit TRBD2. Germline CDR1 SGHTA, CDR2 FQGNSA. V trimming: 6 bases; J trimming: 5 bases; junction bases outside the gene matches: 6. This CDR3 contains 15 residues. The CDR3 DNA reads TGTGCCAGCAGGAGACTAGCGGGAGGCGGTGAGACCCAGTACTTC. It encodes CASRRLAGGGETQYF.

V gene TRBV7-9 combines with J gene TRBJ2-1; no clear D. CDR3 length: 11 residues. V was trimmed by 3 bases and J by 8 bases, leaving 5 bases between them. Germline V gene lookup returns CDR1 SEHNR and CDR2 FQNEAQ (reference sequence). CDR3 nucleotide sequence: TGTGCCAGCAGCTTTCTTGATGAGCAGTTCTTC. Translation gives CASSFLDEQFF.

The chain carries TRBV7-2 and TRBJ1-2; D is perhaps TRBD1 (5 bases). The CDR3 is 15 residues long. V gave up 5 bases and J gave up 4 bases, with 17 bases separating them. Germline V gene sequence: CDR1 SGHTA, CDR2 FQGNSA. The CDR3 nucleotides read TGTGCCAGCAGCCGGTGGTGGGGACGGGGCTATGGCTACACCTTC. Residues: CASSRWWGRGYGYTF.

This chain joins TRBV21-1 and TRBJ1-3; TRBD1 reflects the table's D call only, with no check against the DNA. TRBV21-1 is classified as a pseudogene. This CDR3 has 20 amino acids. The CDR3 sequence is CASTTDRDRGPISSGNTIYF. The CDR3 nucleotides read TGTGCCAGCACCACCGACCGGGACAGGGGGCCTATTAGCTCTGGAAACACCATATATTTT.

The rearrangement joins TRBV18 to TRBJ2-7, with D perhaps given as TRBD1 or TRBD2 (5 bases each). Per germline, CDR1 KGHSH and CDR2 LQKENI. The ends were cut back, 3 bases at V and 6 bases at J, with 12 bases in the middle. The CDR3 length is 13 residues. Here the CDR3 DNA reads TGTGCCAGCTCACCCGGGACCACCCTCGAGCAGTACTTC. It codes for CASSPGTTLEQYF.

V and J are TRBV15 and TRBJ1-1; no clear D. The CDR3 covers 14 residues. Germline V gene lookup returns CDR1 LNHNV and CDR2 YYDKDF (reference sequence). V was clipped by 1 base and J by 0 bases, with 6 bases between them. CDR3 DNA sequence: TGTGCCACCAGCAGAGCCAGGCTGAACACTGAAGCTTTCTTT. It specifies CATSRARLNTEAFF.

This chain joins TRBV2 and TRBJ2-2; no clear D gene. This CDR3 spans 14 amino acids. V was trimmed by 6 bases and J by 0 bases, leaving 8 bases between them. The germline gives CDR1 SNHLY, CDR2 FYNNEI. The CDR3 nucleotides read TGTGCCAGCAGCATAATAACGAACACCGGGGAGCTGTTTTTT. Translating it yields CASSIITNTGELFF.